The 29 T cell receptor beta chains below all came from one sample that was sequenced in a study of beta chain features in type 1 diabetes. Every isolated RNA sample was fully reverse transcribed, so sequencing captured expressed TCRB transcripts. Clones were read by immunoSEQ multiplex PCR, and TCRdb kept only the in-frame ones, dropping some. The sample has hundreds of thousands of clones, 25% to 35% seen once; the top ten hold almost 0.065%. Material for sequencing was naive CD4+ T cells from blood. These receptors all stem from a man aged 18 to 29 in good health.

The rearrangement uses TRBV27 and TRBJ2-6, with a tentative D call TRBD1 (6 bases). The CDR3 is 16 amino acids. The V end was cut by 4 bases, the J end by 1 base, with 11 bases between. The V gene's germline CDR1 is MNHEY and CDR2 SMNVEV (reference sequence). CDR3 protein: CASSSITGSGANVLTF. DNA of the CDR3: TGTGCCAGCAGTTCGATAACAGGGTCTGGGGCCAACGTCCTGACTTTC.

This clone has only one observation. V gene TRBV18 combines with J gene TRBJ2-7; possibly TRBD1 for D (6 bases). V was cut by 3 bases and J by 1 base, with 13 bases left in between. The CDR3 spans 15 residues. Germline V gene data show CDR1 as KGHSH and CDR2 as LQKENI. For the CDR3, the DNA is TGTGCCAGCTCACCCGGGGCTGGGACATCCTACGAGCAGTACTTC. Translated: CASSPGAGTSYEQYF.

This clone was recorded a few times. The chain is built from TRBV5-6 and TRBJ2-4, with D perhaps matching TRBD2 (5 bases). This CDR3 contains 15 residues. The V and J ends lost 4 bases and 6 bases respectively, with 17 bases between them. Germline CDR1 and CDR2: SGHDT and YYEEEE. The CDR3 region has the DNA TGTGCCAGCAGCGACGAGACGGGGTACGGAAACATTCAGTACTTC. Its translation is CASSDETGYGNIQYF.

In this sample, this clone turned up a few times. The chain employs TRBV7-2 and TRBJ2-3; D is possibly TRBD1 (6 bases). The CDR3 totals 16 residues. V lost 5 bases to trimming and J lost 3 bases, with 18 bases between them. Germline CDR1 SGHTA, CDR2 FQGNSA. The CDR3, as DNA: TGTGCCAGCAGCGGGGGCCCCGACGCACGGACAGATACGCAGTATTTT. This translates into CASSGGPDARTDTQYF.

The chain joins TRBV7-2 to TRBJ2-5; 9 bases match TRBD2. This CDR3 comprises 15 residues. Germline V lookup: CDR1 SGHTA, CDR2 FQGNSA. V shed 3 bases, J shed 2 bases, and the junction held 4 bases outside the gene matches. CDR3 coding DNA: TGTGCCAGCAGCTTTAAGCGGGAGGATCAAGAGACCCAGTACTTC. It translates to CASSFKREDQETQYF.

This clone was seen a handful of times. This chain links TRBV25-1 with TRBJ1-1; 10 bases fit TRBD1. CDR1 and CDR2 (germline): MGHDK, SYGVNS. The CDR3 runs 14 residues. Trimming at V came to 2 bases and at J to 8 bases, leaving 5 bases not matched to a gene. The DNA for the CDR3 is TGTGCCAGCAGTGAACACCGGGACAGGGGCGAAGCTTTCTTT. Encoded protein: CASSEHRDRGEAFF.

This clone has just a few counts. This chain connects TRBV30 to TRBJ2-1, with D perhaps TRBD2 (6 bases). CDR1 is GTSNPN, CDR2 SVGIG, per germline (reference sequence). The CDR3 has 17 amino acids. V shed 1 base and J shed 0 bases, with 16 bases lying between them. As DNA, the CDR3 is TGTGCCTGGAGTGGCGTTTGGGGGAGGAGCTCCTACAATGAGCAGTTCTTC. It encodes CAWSGVWGRSSYNEQFF. Together with reference TRBV30 and TRBJ2-1, the CDR3 gives the full variable domain: SQTIHQWPATLVQPVGSPLSLECTVEGTSNPNLYWYRQAAGRGLQLLFYSVGIGQISSEVPQNLSASRPQDRQFILSSKKLLLSDSGFYLCAWSGVWGRSSYNEQFFGPGTRLTVL.

This clone was counted only a few times. V and J are TRBV29-1 and TRBJ1-1, with D unresolved. From germline, CDR1 is SQVTM and CDR2 ANQGSEA. The CDR3 contains 11 residues. V was cut by 1 base and J by 7 bases, with 7 bases left in between. CDR3 DNA sequence: TGCAGCGTTGAAGGGGCGGGTGAAGCTTTCTTT. It encodes CSVEGAGEAFF.

This sequence joins TRBV7-2 and TRBJ2-1, with TRBD2 identical over 7 bases. The CDR3 totals 16 residues. Germline V gene data show CDR1 as SGHTA and CDR2 as FQGNSA. V gave up 6 bases and J gave up 2 bases; unmatched junction bases: 10. The CDR3 DNA follows: TGTGCCAGCAGTTCCCGTGCGCTAGCGGCCTACAATGAGCAGTTCTTC. Translated: CASSSRALAAYNEQFF.

The gene calls are TRBV30 and TRBJ2-1; 9 bases agree with TRBD2. The CDR3 length is 18 residues. Per the germline V gene, CDR1 is GTSNPN and CDR2 is SVGIG (reference sequence). Losses at the gene ends were 1 base for V and 4 bases for J; bases not matched to a gene: 14. CDR3 region: CAWSALRGGSGRYNEQFF. The CDR3 DNA sequence: TGTGCCTGGAGTGCCCTGAGGGGTGGCAGCGGGAGGTACAATGAGCAGTTCTTC.

This chain connects TRBV18 to TRBJ2-3; the D gene could be TRBD1 or TRBD2 (6 bases each). This CDR3 has 14 residues. Trimming took off 2 bases at V and 4 bases at J, with 10 bases between the two ends. Germline values: CDR1 KGHSH, CDR2 LQKENI. The CDR3 coding sequence is TGTGCCAGCTCACCAGAGGGGGGAGCAGATACGCAGTATTTT. Translated, it gives CASSPEGGADTQYF.

This clone was picked up a small number of times. The rearrangement links TRBV2 to TRBJ1-2; D is unclear. The CDR3 contains 11 residues. The V gene lost 5 bases and the J gene lost 8 bases, with 9 bases spanning the gap. Germline V gives CDR1 SNHLY, CDR2 FYNNEI. The CDR3 sequence is CASSPDGGYTF. DNA for the CDR3: TGTGCCAGCAGTCCGGACGGAGGCTACACCTTC.

To note about this clone: Within the sample, other DNA sequences also encode this same CDR3. The chain joins TRBV7-2 to TRBJ2-2; tentative D call: TRBD1 (6 bases). The CDR3 sequence is 15 residues long. Trimming removed 2 bases at V and 2 bases at J, with 9 bases between. Germline CDR1 SGHTA, CDR2 FQGNSA. CDR3 sequence: CASSLRTANTGELFF. The CDR3 region has the DNA TGTGCCAGCAGCTTAAGGACAGCTAACACCGGGGAGCTGTTTTTT.

V and J are TRBV5-1 and TRBJ2-1; 13 positions match TRBD2. The germline CDR1 and CDR2 sequences are SGHRS and YFSETQ. V lost 4 bases to trimming and J lost 1 base; unmatched junction nucleotides: 5. The CDR3 runs 17 residues. The CDR3: CASSLGLAGVSYNEQFF. In DNA, the CDR3 is TGCGCCAGCAGCCTAGGACTAGCGGGAGTTTCCTACAATGAGCAGTTCTTC.

This clone was detected a few times. The same CDR3 also results from other DNA sequences found in this sample. The V and J genes are TRBV30 and TRBJ1-5; D is perhaps TRBD1 (5 bases). The V gene lost 2 bases and the J gene lost 6 bases, with 14 bases spanning the gap. Germline-derived CDR1 and CDR2 are GTSNPN and SVGIG (reference sequence). The CDR3 totals 14 residues. The CDR3 sequence: CAWSLAPGGQPQHF. Here the CDR3 DNA reads TGTGCCTGGAGTTTGGCCCCGGGGGGTCAGCCCCAGCATTTT.

This clone was counted between two and nine times. The chain links TRBV15 to TRBJ1-2; D gene ambiguous. The CDR3 runs to 15 residues. Germline V gene lookup returns CDR1 LNHNV and CDR2 YYDKDF (reference sequence). Trimming stripped 0 bases from V and 3 bases from J, with 11 bases between. Here the CDR3 reads CATSRDGSTYYGYTF. As DNA, the CDR3 is TGTGCCACCAGCAGAGATGGCAGCACCTACTATGGCTACACCTTC.

The chain is built from TRBV9 and TRBJ2-7; 12 bases match TRBD1. Germline CDR1 SGDLS, CDR2 YYNGEE. The CDR3 has 16 residues. Trimming removed 4 bases from V and 3 bases from J; junction bases left unmatched: 8. The DNA for the CDR3 is TGTGCCAGCAGCATCACCGGGACAGGGGGCCTCTACGAGCAGTACTTC. The encoded protein is CASSITGTGGLYEQYF.

The chain combines TRBV4-1 with TRBJ2-7; D possibly corresponds to TRBD1 (6 bases). The CDR3 is 14 residues long. The germline gives CDR1 MGHRA, CDR2 YSYEKL. The V and J ends lost 1 base and 3 bases respectively, with 10 bases between them. CDR3 DNA: TGCGCCAGCAGCCAAGGACAGGCCATCTACGAGCAGTACTTC. Amino acids: CASSQGQAIYEQYF.

This clone has only a few counts. This sequence joins TRBV10-3 and TRBJ2-3, with 8 bases aligning to TRBD2. The germline V gene encodes CDR1 ENHRY and CDR2 SYGVKD. This CDR3 region has 16 residues. V shed 4 bases and J 2 bases; nucleotides not matched to a gene: 8. This CDR3 is CAISGDHSGVTDTQYF. CDR3 nucleotides: TGTGCCATCAGTGGGGACCATAGCGGGGTCACAGATACGCAGTATTTT.

This sequence joins TRBV14 and TRBJ2-1, with D maybe TRBD1 (5 bases). The germline V and J ends were trimmed by 6 bases and 7 bases, with 16 bases remaining between them. The CDR3 length is 14 residues. Germline V gene lookup returns CDR1 SGHDN and CDR2 FVKESK. The CDR3 DNA sequence: TGTGCCAGCAGGAAGTCACTCCAGGGTAATGAGCAGTTCTTC. This gives the protein CASRKSLQGNEQFF.

This clone has only a few counts. Other nucleotide sequences from this sample produce the same CDR3. The genes are TRBV29-1 and TRBJ2-5; 11 bases match TRBD1. The CDR3 extends over 13 amino acids. Germline V gene sequence: CDR1 SQVTM, CDR2 ANQGSEA. The V and J ends lost 6 bases and 4 bases, in that order; junction bases with no gene match: 4. CDR3 in amino acids: CSVGQGAGETQYF. The DNA for the CDR3 is TGCAGCGTAGGACAGGGGGCTGGAGAGACCCAGTACTTC.

This clone was counted a few times. The chain has TRBV15 and TRBJ2-3; 12 nucleotides align to TRBD2. The CDR3 extends over 17 amino acids. Germline V gene lookup returns CDR1 LNHNV and CDR2 YYDKDF (reference sequence). J gave up 5 bases and V 3 bases, and 9 bases lay outside the gene matches. The CDR3 bases are TGTGCCACCAGCAGCGGGCGACTAGCGGGAGTAAAAGATACGCAGTATTTT. Translated, it gives CATSSGRLAGVKDTQYF.

This clone was observed a few times. V is TRBV19 and J is TRBJ2-1; D is undetermined. The V end lost 3 bases, the J end lost 14 bases, and 11 bases lay between the germline ends. Germline V gene sequence: CDR1 LNHDA, CDR2 SQIVND (reference sequence). CDR3 size: 11 residues. The CDR3 here is CASSISAVEFF. DNA of the CDR3: TGTGCCAGTAGTATTTCCGCGGTGGAGTTCTTC. The entire variable domain, with the rest obtained from reference TRBV19 and TRBJ2-1, is as follows: DGGITQSPKYLFRKEGQNVTLSCEQNLNHDAMYWYRQDPGQGLRLIYYSQIVNDFQKGDIAEGYSVSREKKESFPLTVTSAQKNPTAFYLCASSISAVEFFGPGTRLTVL.

This clone was seen only a few times. This CDR3 is CASSPMETGETQYF. The CDR3 coding sequence is TGTGCCAGCAGCCCTATGGAGACTGGGGAGACCCAGTACTTC. The rearrangement links TRBV5-4 to TRBJ2-5, with no clear D. CDR3 length: 14 residues. Germline lookup yields CDR1 SGHNT and CDR2 YYREEE (reference sequence). V was shortened by 4 bases and J by 5 bases, with 15 bases between the two germline ends.

The chain uses TRBV29-1 and TRBJ2-7, with D possibly matching TRBD2 (6 bases). The CDR3 sequence is 15 residues long. Trimming cost V 4 bases and J 5 bases, with 21 bases left between them. The germline V gene has CDR1 SQVTM and CDR2 ANQGSEA. For the CDR3, the DNA is TGCAGCGTTGGCCCGGGGAGCGGGTCTGGAAACGAGCAGTACTTC. Its protein product is CSVGPGSGSGNEQYF.

This clone has only a few counts. The J gene is TRBJ2-7, the V gene TRBV30, with 10 positions matching TRBD2. The CDR3 loop spans 14 amino acids. The J segment lost 4 bases and the V segment lost 4 bases, leaving 7 bases of the junction unmatched. Germline values: CDR1 GTSNPN, CDR2 SVGIG (reference sequence). The CDR3 loop reads CAWTPSGRRYEQYF. The CDR3 DNA reads TGTGCCTGGACCCCTAGCGGGAGAAGGTACGAGCAGTACTTC. The full variable domain, with the rest looked up from reference TRBV30 and TRBJ2-7, is SQTIHQWPATLVQPVGSPLSLECTVEGTSNPNLYWYRQAAGRGLQLLFYSVGIGQISSEVPQNLSASRPQDRQFILSSKKLLLSDSGFYLCAWTPSGRRYEQYFGPGTRLTVT.

Comments on this clone: This specimen includes other DNA sequences encoding the same CDR3. This sequence joins TRBV19 and TRBJ2-7; 7 bases map to TRBD1. Germline values: CDR1 LNHDA, CDR2 SQIVND (reference sequence). Germline trimming cut 3 bases from V and 5 bases from J; bases unmatched to any gene: 4. The CDR3 has 13 residues. The CDR3 nucleotides read TGTGCCAGTAGTATCTACAGGGGTAACGAGCAGTACTTC. Amino acids: CASSIYRGNEQYF.

This chain joins TRBV10-3 and TRBJ2-3; D not resolved. The CDR3 contains 15 residues. V gave up 3 bases and J gave up 2 bases, with 12 bases separating them. Germline-derived CDR1 and CDR2 are ENHRY and SYGVKD. CDR3 bases: TGTGCCATCAGTGATCAGGCAGGAGTCACAGATACGCAGTATTTT. Translated: CAISDQAGVTDTQYF.

CDR3 nucleotides: TGTGCCAGCAGCCAAGATCTCGGTCCCCCAGGGAACTACGAGCAGTACTTC. Translation gives CASSQDLGPPGNYEQYF. The rearrangement joins TRBV14 to TRBJ2-7; weak D call: TRBD1 (5 bases). CDR1 and CDR2 (germline): SGHDN, FVKESK. CDR3 length: 17 residues. Trimming removed 0 bases at V and 3 bases at J, with 18 bases between.